This T cell receptor beta chain was identified during a study of early T cells in non-severe SARS-CoV-2 infection. TCRdb reprocessed the 5' RACE reads via MiXCR and lists one record per CDR3 protein. The sample has almost 30,000 distinct CDR3 sequences; 5.5% to 6.5% are singletons. This clonotype showed up many times. V lost 4 bases and J lost 8; bases outside the gene matches: 9. The CDR3 spans 14 residues. Germline V gives CDR1 SGHRS, CDR2 YFSETQ. The chain couples TRBV5-1 to TRBJ2-1, with 7 bases lining up with TRBD1. This clonotype originated in an adult who was a healthcare worker with PCR-confirmed SARS-CoV-2 infection or an uninfected control (not recorded which). Sequencing input: whole blood. The chain's CDR3 is CASSRSGQADEQFF. CDR3 nucleotides: TGCGCCAGCAGCCGGAGCGGACAGGCTGATGAGCAGTTCTTC.